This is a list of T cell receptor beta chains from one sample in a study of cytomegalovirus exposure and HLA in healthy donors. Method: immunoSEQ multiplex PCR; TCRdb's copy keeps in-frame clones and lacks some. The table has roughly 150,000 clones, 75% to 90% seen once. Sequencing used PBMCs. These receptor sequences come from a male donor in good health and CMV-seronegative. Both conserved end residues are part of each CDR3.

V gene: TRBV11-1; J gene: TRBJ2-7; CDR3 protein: CASSLIRGRDEQYF
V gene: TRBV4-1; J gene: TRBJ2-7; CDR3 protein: CASSLGGQGALVEQYF
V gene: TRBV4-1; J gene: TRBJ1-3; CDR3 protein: CASSQDDALTPRNTIYF
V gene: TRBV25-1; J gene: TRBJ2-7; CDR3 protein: CASSDHSGTVSYEQYF
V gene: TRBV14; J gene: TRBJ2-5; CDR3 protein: CASSPGTGGFGETQYF
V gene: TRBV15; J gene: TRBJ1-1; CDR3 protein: CATSRGDRGLNTEAFF
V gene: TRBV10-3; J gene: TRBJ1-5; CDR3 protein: CAISDGTGDQPQHF
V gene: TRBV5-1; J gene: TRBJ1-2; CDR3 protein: CASSLSDRGWYGYTF
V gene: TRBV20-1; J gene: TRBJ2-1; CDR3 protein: CSVGLYNEQFF
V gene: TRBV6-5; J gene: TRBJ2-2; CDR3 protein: CASSYGTTADTGELFF
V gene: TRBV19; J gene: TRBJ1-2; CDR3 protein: CASRIDRIHGYTF
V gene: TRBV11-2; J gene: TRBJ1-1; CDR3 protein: CASSLDPGRGTEAFF
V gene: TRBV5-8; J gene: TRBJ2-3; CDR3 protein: CASKQGQSWNPDTQYF
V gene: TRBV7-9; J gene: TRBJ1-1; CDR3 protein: CASRYSGTEAFF
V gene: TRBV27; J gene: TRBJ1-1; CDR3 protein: CASSSIPPSHEAFF
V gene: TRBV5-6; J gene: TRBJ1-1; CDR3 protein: CASSLVAGATEAFF
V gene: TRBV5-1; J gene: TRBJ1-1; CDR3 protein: CASSRRTGDKAFF
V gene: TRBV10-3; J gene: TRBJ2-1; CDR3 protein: CAISDGIHGNNEQFF
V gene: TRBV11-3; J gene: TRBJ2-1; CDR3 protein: CASSSPFNNEQFF
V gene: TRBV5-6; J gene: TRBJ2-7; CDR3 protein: CASSSLGGFSYEQYF
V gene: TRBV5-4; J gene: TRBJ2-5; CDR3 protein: CASSPGTPSPETQYF
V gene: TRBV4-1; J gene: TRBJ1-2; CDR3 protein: CASSQGDRVGGYTF
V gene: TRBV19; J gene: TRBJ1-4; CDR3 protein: CASSMGQDNEKLFF
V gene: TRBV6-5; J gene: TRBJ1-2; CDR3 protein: CASKGDRGFYGYTF
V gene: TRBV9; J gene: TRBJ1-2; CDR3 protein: CASRSTRDYGYTF
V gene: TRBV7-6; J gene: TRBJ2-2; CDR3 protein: CASSSQPPDRGWTGELFF
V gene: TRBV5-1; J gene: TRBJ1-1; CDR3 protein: CASSLGGGEKAEAFF
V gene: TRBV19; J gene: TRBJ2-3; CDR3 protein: CASSQGAGDTQYF
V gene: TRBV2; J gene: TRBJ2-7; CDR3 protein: CASSAGTSSEQYF
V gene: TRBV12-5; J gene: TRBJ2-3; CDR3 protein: CASGLTRAQYF
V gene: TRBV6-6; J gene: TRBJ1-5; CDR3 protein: CASSTGGLGQPQHF
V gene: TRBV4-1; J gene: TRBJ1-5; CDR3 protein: CASSQVGNQPQHF
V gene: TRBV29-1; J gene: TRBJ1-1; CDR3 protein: CSVSTGNTEAFF
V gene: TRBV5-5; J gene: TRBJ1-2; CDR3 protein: CASSLIDYGYTF
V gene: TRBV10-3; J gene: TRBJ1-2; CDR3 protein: CAISERQGNFNSRGYTF
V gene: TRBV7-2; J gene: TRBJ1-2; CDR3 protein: CASSIQQALYGYTF
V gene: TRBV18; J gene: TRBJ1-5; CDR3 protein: CASSPSSGHNGKPQHF
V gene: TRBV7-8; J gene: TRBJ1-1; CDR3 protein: CASSSQGTMNTEAFF
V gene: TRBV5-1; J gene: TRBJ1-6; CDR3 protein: CASSLGGHNSPLHF
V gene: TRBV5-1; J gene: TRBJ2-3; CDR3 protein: CASSLANRGDTQYF
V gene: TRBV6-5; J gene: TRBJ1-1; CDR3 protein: CASSVTENTEAFF
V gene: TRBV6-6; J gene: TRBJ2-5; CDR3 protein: CASSYNRGYGETQYF
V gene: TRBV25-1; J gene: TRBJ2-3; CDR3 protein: CASSHLRGTADTQYF
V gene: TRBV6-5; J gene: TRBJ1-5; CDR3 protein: CASSQIRAPNQPQHF
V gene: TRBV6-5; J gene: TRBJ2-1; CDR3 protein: CASRGGTNNEQFF
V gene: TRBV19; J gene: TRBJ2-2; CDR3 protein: CASSARTGGRGELFF
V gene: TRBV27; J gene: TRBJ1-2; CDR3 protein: CASSPGASYGYTF
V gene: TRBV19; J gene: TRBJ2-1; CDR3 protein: CASIPGRDYNEQFF
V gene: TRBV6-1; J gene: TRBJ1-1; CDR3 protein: CASSKRRTEAFF
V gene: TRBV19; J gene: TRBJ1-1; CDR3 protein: CASTVSMNTEAFF
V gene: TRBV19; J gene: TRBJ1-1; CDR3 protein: CASSIVGQRNLRNTEAFF
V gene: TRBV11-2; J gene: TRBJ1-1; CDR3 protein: CASSPDRGQTEAFF